Listed here is a single TCR beta chain. This CDR3 contains 14 residues. V dropped 9 bases and J dropped 6; count of bases not matched to a gene: 13. CDR1 LNHDA and CDR2 SQIVND come from the germline V gene (reference sequence). This record comes from a study of blood T cell repertoires in COVID-19. Profiled with immunoSEQ multiplex PCR; TCRdb holds only in-frame clones, not every one. The sample yields approximately 63,000 clones, about nine tenths seen once. This chain links TRBV19 with TRBJ1-2; 7 bases line up with TRBD1. Sequencing input: peripheral blood. This TCR came from an elderly woman with acute or convalescent COVID-19. CDR3 amino acids: CASRTGPVVNGYTF. In DNA form, the CDR3 reads TGTGCCAGCAGGACAGGTCCCGTTGTCAATGGCTACACCTTC.